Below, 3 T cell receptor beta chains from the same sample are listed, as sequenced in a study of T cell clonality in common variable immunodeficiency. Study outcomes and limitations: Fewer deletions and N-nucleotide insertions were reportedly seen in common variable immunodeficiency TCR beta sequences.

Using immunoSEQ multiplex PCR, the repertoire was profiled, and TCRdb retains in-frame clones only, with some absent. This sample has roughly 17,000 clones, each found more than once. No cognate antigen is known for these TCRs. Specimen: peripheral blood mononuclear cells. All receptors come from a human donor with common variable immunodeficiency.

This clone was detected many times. Partial CDR3 DNA: TGTGCCTGGAGTCGGGGGTTAAGCTCTGGAAACACC. It translates to CAWSRGLSSGNT. The complete CDR3 protein is CAWSRGLSSGNTIYF. The rearrangement joins TRBV30 to TRBJ1-3, with D maybe TRBD1 (5 bases). The read ends 3 residues early relative to the CDR3; the germline J gene fills the gap. The CDR3 consists of 15 residues. The V end was cut by 2 bases, the J end by 0 bases, with 11 bases between. Germline lookup yields CDR1 GTSNPN and CDR2 SVGIG (reference sequence).

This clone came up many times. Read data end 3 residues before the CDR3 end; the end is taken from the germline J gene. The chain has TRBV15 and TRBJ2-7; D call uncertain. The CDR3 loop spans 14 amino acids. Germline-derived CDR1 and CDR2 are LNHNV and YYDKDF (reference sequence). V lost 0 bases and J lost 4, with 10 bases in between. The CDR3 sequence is CATSRDLGLYEQYF. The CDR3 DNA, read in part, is TGTGCCACCAGCAGAGACTTGGGCCTATACGAG.

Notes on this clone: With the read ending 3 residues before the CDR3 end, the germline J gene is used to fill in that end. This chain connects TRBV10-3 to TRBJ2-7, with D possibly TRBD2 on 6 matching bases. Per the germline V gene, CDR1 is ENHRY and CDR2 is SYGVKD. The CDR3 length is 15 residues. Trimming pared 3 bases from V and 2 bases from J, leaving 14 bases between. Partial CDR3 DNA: TGTGCCATCAGTGACCTTAGTGGCGGGGCCTACGAG. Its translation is CAISDLSGGAYE. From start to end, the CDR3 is CAISDLSGGAYEQYF.